Shown below are 5 T cell receptor beta chains from a single sample sequenced in a study of shared clonotypes between healthy human individuals. The repertoire was sequenced with immunoSEQ multiplex PCR; TCRdb's copy has only in-frame clones and lacks some. The top ten clones hold approximately 13% of a sample with hundreds of thousands of clones, about 76% of them seen once. Sequences were obtained from PBMCs. The receptor source for this set is a woman in her thirties or forties in good health. Some clones in this sample may be carry-over from other donors' samples.

The J gene is TRBJ2-2, the V gene TRBV28; 12 bases line up with TRBD2. With 5 bases clipped from V and 5 bases from J, the junction kept 12 bases outside the gene matches. CDR1 is MDHEN, CDR2 SYDVKM, per germline. CDR3 length: 18 residues. The CDR3 spells CASSPWTSGTPVTGELFF. Written as DNA, the CDR3 is TGTGCCAGCAGTCCCTGGACTAGCGGGACCCCGGTTACCGGGGAGCTGTTTTTT.

This chain connects TRBV28 to TRBJ1-5, with no clear D. CDR1 and CDR2 (germline): MDHEN, SYDVKM. The V gene lost 3 bases and the J gene lost 3 bases, with 12 bases spanning the gap. The CDR3 is 15 residues long. The CDR3 DNA reads as TGTGCCAGCAGTTTTGTGTGGCAGGTCAATCAGCCCCAGCATTTT. Protein sequence: CASSFVWQVNQPQHF.

This CDR3 is CASSSDRVIKNIQYF. The CDR3 DNA reads as TGTGCCAGCTCATCCGACAGGGTTATAAAAAACATTCAGTACTTC. The rearrangement uses TRBV18 and TRBJ2-4; 7 bases agree with TRBD1. The V segment lost 5 bases and the J segment 4 bases; nucleotides outside the gene matches: 8. Germline CDR1 is KGHSH and CDR2 is LQKENI. CDR3 size: 15 residues.

J is TRBJ2-7 and V is TRBV13; D ambiguous. CDR1 is PRHDT, CDR2 FYEKMQ, per germline (reference sequence). V was cut by 11 bases and J by 0 bases, with 14 bases left in between. The CDR3 contains 13 residues. The chain's CDR3 is CASGGGSSYEQYF. The CDR3 nucleotides read TGTGCCTCCGGCGGTGGTAGCTCCTACGAGCAGTACTTC.

The genes are TRBV29-1 and TRBJ2-5; 7 bases are shared with TRBD1. Germline V gene data show CDR1 as SQVTM and CDR2 as ANQGSEA. The CDR3 sequence is 16 residues long. The J segment lost 5 bases and the V segment lost 4 bases, leaving 16 bases of the junction unmatched. The CDR3, as DNA: TGCAGCGTTGGAGTGGCCGAAGACAGGGCTGGGGAGACCCAGTACTTC. Encoded protein: CSVGVAEDRAGETQYF.